Below, one TCR beta chain is given with its context. What it binds is unknown. The data were obtained in a study of cytomegalovirus exposure and HLA in healthy donors. Study conclusions and caveats: Earlier analysis yielded a pattern in which most TCR beta V segments were productive about 90% or about 30% of the time.

The length of the CDR3 is 11 residues. V lost 2 bases, J lost 11 bases, and 9 bases lay in between. CDR1 and CDR2 from the germline V gene are MGHDK and SYGVNS. Researchers ran the PCR with 60 Vbeta and 13 Jbeta primers. Some clones are missing from TCRdb's copy, which holds only in-frame ones; the method was immunoSEQ multiplex PCR. The table has 200,000 to 250,000 clones, just under 85% seen once. This TCR came from a woman between 40 and 55 years old in good health and CMV-seronegative. Material: PBMCs. This chain links TRBV25-1 with TRBJ1-1; D is perhaps TRBD1 (6 bases). The CDR3 region has the DNA TGTGCCAGCAGTGAAACAGGGATCGCTTTCTTT. This encodes CASSETGIAFF.